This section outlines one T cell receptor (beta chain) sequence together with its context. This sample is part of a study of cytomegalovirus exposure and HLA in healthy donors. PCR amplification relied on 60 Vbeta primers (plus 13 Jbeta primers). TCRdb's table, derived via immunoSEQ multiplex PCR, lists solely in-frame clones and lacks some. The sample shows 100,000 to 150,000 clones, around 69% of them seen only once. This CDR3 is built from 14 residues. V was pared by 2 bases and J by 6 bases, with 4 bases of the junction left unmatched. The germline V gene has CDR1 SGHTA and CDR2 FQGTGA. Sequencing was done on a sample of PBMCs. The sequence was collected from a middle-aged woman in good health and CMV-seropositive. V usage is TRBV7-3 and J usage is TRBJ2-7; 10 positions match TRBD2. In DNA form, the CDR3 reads TGTGCCAGCAGCTTAGGGCTAGCGGGAGTCGAGCAGTACTTC. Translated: CASSLGLAGVEQYF.